This T cell receptor beta chain was sequenced in a study of blood T cell repertoires in COVID-19. Study-level information: Acute and convalescent COVID-19 samples came from the United States, Italy and Spain.

This clone occurred once. This CDR3 contains 16 residues. Germline V CDR1 and CDR2: SGHAT, FQNNGV. The V gene end was trimmed by 1 base and the J gene end by 2 bases; junction bases not matched to a gene: 4. Using immunoSEQ multiplex PCR, the repertoire was profiled, and TCRdb retains in-frame clones only, with some absent. The sample yields roughly 35,000 clones, about 90% seen once. Source material: peripheral blood. This rearrangement joins TRBV11-2 to TRBJ1-3, with TRBD1 identical over 8 bases. This clonotype was obtained from a man between 45 and 60 years old with active or convalescent COVID-19. The CDR3 DNA reads as TGTGCCAGCAGCTTAGGGCAGACAGGGGCTGGAAACACCATATATTTT. Its protein product is CASSLGQTGAGNTIYF.